This T cell receptor beta chain derives from a study of regulatory T cells in long-lasting Graves disease. Overall study: Freshly diagnosed Graves' patients had used antithyroid drugs for under 3 months. Study observations and caveats: Peripheral blood was the sole material, not thyroid tissue. TCR diversity in persistent Graves' patients was below that of newly diagnosed ones.

Time point reported: newly diagnosed GD, antithyroid drugs for less than 3 months. After RNA was extracted from PBMCs, the TCR library was made from it. Each of the patients was recruited from an endocrinology department situated in Xi'an, China. Turning to this clonotype: The antigen remains undetermined.

The authors built TCR beta libraries using iRepertoire HTBI primers and Arm-PCR of CDR3 regions. MiXCR, run by TCRdb on the multiplex PCR reads, gives a single entry per CDR3 protein. Here the sample spans 240,000 or so distinct CDR3 sequences, around 20% being singletons. In germline, CDR1 is LNHDA, CDR2 SQIVND (reference sequence). V lost 3 bases and J 5 bases, leaving 20 bases between the germline ends. The CDR3 sequence is 16 residues long. The source of this sequence is a female donor with Graves disease. The chain employs TRBV19 and TRBJ2-7; tentative D call: TRBD1 (6 bases). This specimen consisted of peripheral blood mononuclear cells (PBMCs), obtained at new diagnosis, from a patient treated with antithyroid drugs. The CDR3 DNA reads TGTGCCAGTAGTATGCCGAGCAGGGGTTTGGCCCACGAGCAGTACTTC. Translation gives CASSMPSRGLAHEQYF.